The 25 T cell receptor beta chains reported below all come from one sample, sequenced in a study of siplizumab effects on memory and regulatory T cells (dated by TCRdb to about 2019). Libraries were prepared through the immunoSEQ multiplex PCR assay. The clones in this table, taken by TCRdb from immuneACCESS, are in-frame only. Not every clone is retained; where verified, under half of the shortfall comes from an unresolved V gene, and the cause of the rest is unknown. The sample records about 85,000 clones, around 95% of which are singletons. Together, the top ten hold about 18% of the sample. The sequenced material came from CD8+ T cells sorted from blood. The receptors originated from a human donor in good health.

V and J are TRBV6-1 and TRBJ2-2, with D possibly TRBD1 on 6 matching bases. CDR1 MNHNS and CDR2 SASEGT come from the germline V gene. CDR3 size: 19 residues. V shed 2 bases and J shed 6 bases, with 25 bases lying between them. The CDR3 is CASSEYLNLRTEWAGELFF. The CDR3 DNA sequence: TGTGCCAGCAGTGAATACTTAAATCTTAGGACAGAATGGGCCGGGGAGCTGTTTTTT.

V and J are TRBV18 and TRBJ1-5; the match to TRBD1 covers 9 bases. This CDR3 is 15 amino acids long. The germline V gene encodes CDR1 KGHSH and CDR2 LQKENI. With 3 bases clipped from V and 6 bases from J, the junction kept 6 bases outside the gene matches. CDR3 DNA sequence: TGTGCCAGCTCACCGACGGACAGGGGTTTTCAGCCCCAGCATTTT. This codes for CASSPTDRGFQPQHF.

V and J are TRBV29-1 and TRBJ1-1; D gene uncertain. Germline CDR1 and CDR2: SQVTM and ANQGSEA. Trimming pared 5 bases from V and 1 base from J, leaving 17 bases between. The CDR3 loop spans 15 amino acids. Written as DNA, the CDR3 is TGCAGCGTTTTGTGGGTTCGCACAGCGAACACTGAAGCTTTCTTT. The encoded protein is CSVLWVRTANTEAFF.

This clone was recorded only once. V is TRBV19 and J is TRBJ1-1; D gene ambiguous. The germline V and J ends were trimmed by 3 bases and 7 bases, with 9 bases remaining between them. Germline V gene sequence: CDR1 LNHDA, CDR2 SQIVND (reference sequence). The CDR3 is 12 residues long. CDR3 nucleotides: TGTGCCAGTAGTATCGGATCCGGTGAAGCTTTCTTT. Translating gives CASSIGSGEAFF. Together with reference TRBV19 and TRBJ1-1, the CDR3 gives the full variable domain: DGGITQSPKYLFRKEGQNVTLSCEQNLNHDAMYWYRQDPGQGLRLIYYSQIVNDFQKGDIAEGYSVSREKKESFPLTVTSAQKNPTAFYLCASSIGSGEAFFGQGTRLTVV.

The V and J genes are TRBV5-1 and TRBJ2-1; no clear D gene. Germline V gives CDR1 SGHRS, CDR2 YFSETQ. This CDR3 spans 13 amino acids. V dropped 3 bases and J dropped 6 bases, with 10 bases sitting between them. The CDR3 nucleotides read TGCGCCAGCAGCTCACCCTGGGCCAATGAGCAGTTCTTC. Translating it yields CASSSPWANEQFF.

The V call is TRBV19, the J call TRBJ1-2; TRBD1 might be the D (6 bases). The germline gives CDR1 LNHDA, CDR2 SQIVND (reference sequence). CDR3 length: 15 residues. The V end lost 2 bases, the J end lost 6 bases, and 16 bases lay between the germline ends. The CDR3 loop reads CASSISSGGGDGYTF. The CDR3 nucleotides are TGTGCCAGTAGTATATCATCGGGGGGCGGAGATGGCTACACCTTC. Full variable domain (rest looked up from reference TRBV19 and TRBJ1-2): DGGITQSPKYLFRKEGQNVTLSCEQNLNHDAMYWYRQDPGQGLRLIYYSQIVNDFQKGDIAEGYSVSREKKESFPLTVTSAQKNPTAFYLCASSISSGGGDGYTFGSGTRLTVV.

The chain is built from TRBV5-6 and TRBJ2-7; TRBD1 agrees at 10 bases. With V trimmed by 4 bases and J by 3 bases, 7 bases remained unmatched. The CDR3 extends over 15 amino acids. The germline gives CDR1 SGHDT, CDR2 YYEEEE. CDR3 DNA sequence: TGTGCCAGCAGCCCCGGACAGGGGGTCGGCTACGAGCAGTACTTC. Amino acids: CASSPGQGVGYEQYF.

The V gene is TRBV13, the J gene TRBJ2-7, with 9 bases that match TRBD1. Losses at the gene ends were 5 bases for V and 3 bases for J; bases not matched to a gene: 5. CDR1 PRHDT and CDR2 FYEKMQ come from the germline V gene (reference sequence). The CDR3 has 14 amino acids. CDR3 loop: CASSMGQGDYEQYF. DNA of the CDR3: TGTGCCAGCAGCATGGGACAGGGCGACTACGAGCAGTACTTC.

The genes are TRBV19 and TRBJ2-3, with 8 bases fitting TRBD1. Germline CDR1 reads LNHDA; CDR2 reads SQIVND (reference sequence). V shed 6 bases and J 2 bases; nucleotides not matched to a gene: 10. The CDR3 has 16 amino acids. The CDR3 region is CASRNRDRRDTDTQYF. In nucleotides, the CDR3 is TGTGCCAGTAGGAACCGGGACAGGAGAGACACAGATACGCAGTATTTT.

The V call is TRBV19, the J call TRBJ1-1, with a possible D match to TRBD1 (5 bases). V was cut by 3 bases and J by 5 bases, with 16 bases left in between. CDR3 length: 15 residues. The germline V gene has CDR1 LNHDA and CDR2 SQIVND (reference sequence). CDR3 residues: CASSIGTWKRTEAFF. As DNA, the CDR3 is TGTGCCAGTAGTATTGGGACGTGGAAGAGGACTGAAGCTTTCTTT.

The chain has TRBV5-1 and TRBJ2-1, with D hard to call. This CDR3 is built from 14 residues. Germline V gene data show CDR1 as SGHRS and CDR2 as YFSETQ. V was trimmed by 0 bases and J by 3 bases, leaving 7 bases between them. The CDR3 nucleotides are TGCGCCAGCAGCTTGGCCATCGGCTACAATGAGCAGTTCTTC. As protein: CASSLAIGYNEQFF.

CDR3 protein: CASGDLGGWVGNEQFF. The CDR3, as DNA: TGTGCCAGCGGAGACTTGGGGGGGTGGGTAGGCAATGAGCAGTTCTTC. The genes are TRBV27 and TRBJ2-1, with 7 bases that match TRBD2. J gave up 6 bases and V 8 bases, and 16 bases lay outside the gene matches. CDR3 size: 16 residues. Germline CDR1 is MNHEY and CDR2 is SMNVEV (reference sequence).

The chain couples TRBV19 to TRBJ1-1, with no clear D. The germline CDR1 and CDR2 sequences are LNHDA and SQIVND (reference sequence). The CDR3 length is 15 residues. The germline V and J ends were trimmed by 6 bases and 6 bases, with 20 bases remaining between them. CDR3 amino acids: CASSHTDSGGAEAFF. Written as DNA, the CDR3 is TGTGCCAGTAGCCACACCGACTCCGGCGGAGCTGAAGCTTTCTTT.

This chain links TRBV9 with TRBJ2-7; 7 nucleotides align to TRBD1. Germline V gene sequence: CDR1 SGDLS, CDR2 YYNGEE. This CDR3 is built from 14 residues. V lost 0 bases to trimming and J lost 5 bases; unmatched junction nucleotides: 5. DNA of the CDR3: TGTGCCAGCAGCGTAGGTGCAGGGGGAGACGAGCAGTACTTC. Residues: CASSVGAGGDEQYF.

The chain is built from TRBV11-2 and TRBJ1-6, with a tentative D call TRBD1 (5 bases). Germline loops: CDR1 SGHAT, CDR2 FQNNGV. The CDR3 spans 17 residues. V dropped 6 bases and J dropped 7 bases, with 22 bases sitting between them. The chain's CDR3 is CASRPLSLGVGNSPLHF. The CDR3, as DNA: TGTGCCAGCAGACCTCTTTCATTAGGGGTAGGGAATTCACCCCTCCACTTT. The whole variable domain, filled in from reference TRBV11-2 and TRBJ1-6, reads EAGVAQSPRYKIIEKRQSVAFWCNPISGHATLYWYQQILGQGPKLLIQFQNNGVVDDSQLPKDRFSAERLKGVDSTLKIQPAKLEDSAVYLCASRPLSLGVGNSPLHFGNGTRLTVT.

The J gene is TRBJ1-5, the V gene TRBV5-5; the match to TRBD1 covers 10 bases. Germline V gene sequence: CDR1 SGHKS, CDR2 YYEKEE (reference sequence). The junction had 1 base not matched to a gene; V was cut back by 2 bases and J by 2 bases. The CDR3 spans 15 residues. CDR3 region: CASSLGQGGNQPQHF. Written as DNA, the CDR3 is TGTGCCAGCAGCTTAGGACAGGGGGGCAATCAGCCCCAGCATTTT.

The rearrangement links TRBV9 to TRBJ1-4; D may be TRBD1 (6 bases). Trimming stripped 3 bases from V and 6 bases from J, with 12 bases between. The CDR3 length is 14 residues. Germline V gene sequence: CDR1 SGDLS, CDR2 YYNGEE. Here the CDR3 reads CASSGGAPHEKLFF. CDR3 DNA: TGTGCCAGCAGCGGGGGGGCCCCGCATGAAAAACTGTTTTTT.

The chain recombines TRBV29-1 with TRBJ2-7; D unclear. V lost 1 base and J lost 2, with 6 bases in between. Germline CDR1 is SQVTM and CDR2 is ANQGSEA. The CDR3 extends over 12 amino acids. The CDR3 region is CSVEVSAYEQYF. Written as DNA, the CDR3 is TGCAGCGTTGAAGTTTCGGCCTACGAGCAGTACTTC.

The chain uses TRBV19 and TRBJ2-1; TRBD2 is a possible D gene (6 bases). The V end lost 7 bases, the J end lost 2 bases, and 21 bases lay between the germline ends. The CDR3 is 17 residues long. Germline CDR1 reads LNHDA; CDR2 reads SQIVND (reference sequence). CDR3 amino acids: CASTAQTRGIAYNEQFF. In DNA form, the CDR3 reads TGTGCCAGTACCGCCCAGACTAGGGGTATAGCCTACAATGAGCAGTTCTTC.

This rearrangement joins TRBV29-1 to TRBJ1-2; 10 bases align to TRBD1. The CDR3 covers 17 residues. Looked up from germline, CDR1 is SQVTM and CDR2 is ANQGSEA. V shed 5 bases and J 4 bases; nucleotides not matched to a gene: 16. CDR3 DNA sequence: TGCAGCGTTCTTGGGAGGGACAGGGGCGACCTGGGCTATGGCTACACCTTC. Its translation is CSVLGRDRGDLGYGYTF.

The chain joins TRBV5-6 to TRBJ1-2; no clear D. Germline lookup yields CDR1 SGHDT and CDR2 YYEEEE. The CDR3 runs 13 residues. Trimming removed 3 bases from V and 4 bases from J, with 10 bases in between. CDR3 amino acids: CASSYGSSYGYTF. CDR3 bases: TGTGCCAGCAGCTACGGGTCTTCCTATGGCTACACCTTC.

This rearrangement joins TRBV4-2 to TRBJ2-3; TRBD1 agrees at 8 bases. The CDR3 is made up of 17 amino acids. Trimming at V came to 1 base and at J to 2 bases, leaving 8 bases not matched to a gene. Germline CDR1 is LGHNA and CDR2 is YNFKEQ. CDR3 coding DNA: TGTGCCAGCAGCCAAGCTGGACAGGGCAGAAACACAGATACGCAGTATTTT. Amino acid sequence: CASSQAGQGRNTDTQYF.

The chain employs TRBV27 and TRBJ2-1; TRBD2 matches at 8 bases. The CDR3 is 20 residues long. The ends lost 4 bases at V and 2 bases at J; junction bases unmatched: 19. CDR1 and CDR2 from the germline V gene are MNHEY and SMNVEV (reference sequence). The CDR3 nucleotides read TGTGCCAGCAGTTCCACCGGGTGGCGGGAGGTCCCTCTCCCCTACAATGAGCAGTTCTTC. Protein sequence: CASSSTGWREVPLPYNEQFF.

The V call is TRBV7-9, the J call TRBJ2-2; 8 nucleotides agree with TRBD2. Germline V gives CDR1 SEHNR, CDR2 FQNEAQ (reference sequence). Trimming cost V 3 bases and J 5 bases; bases outside gene matches: 8. This CDR3 has 16 amino acids. The chain's CDR3 is CASSFVLREVTGELFF. The CDR3 DNA is TGTGCCAGCAGCTTCGTTTTGCGGGAGGTTACCGGGGAGCTGTTTTTT.

V and J are TRBV28 and TRBJ2-2; D is ambiguous. Germline assignment: CDR1 MDHEN and CDR2 SYDVKM. The CDR3 spans 13 residues. The V end lost 8 bases, the J end lost 1 base, and 8 bases lay between the germline ends. The CDR3 DNA is TGTGCCAGCTGCTTCGAGAACACCGGGGAGCTGTTTTTT. It specifies CASCFENTGELFF. Full variable domain (remainder filled in from reference TRBV28 and TRBJ2-2): DVKVTQSSRYLVKRTGEKVFLECVQDMDHENMFWYRQDPGLGLRLIYFSYDVKMKEKGDIPEGYSVSREKKERFSLILESASTNQTSMYLCASCFENTGELFFGEGSRLTVL.